This T cell receptor beta chain was captured by sequencing in a study of Ad26.COV2.S vaccination and SARS-CoV-2 variants. Whole-study findings and limits: Substantial breadth was reportedly displayed by spike-specific CD8+ and CD4+ T cell responses after vaccination. Vaccinees displayed broader spike-specific TCR repertoires than placebo recipients.

This clone showed up just a few times. Its antigen is not identified. Germline loops: CDR1 MNHEY, CDR2 SVGAGI. The CDR3 loop spans 14 amino acids. The germline V and J ends were trimmed by 2 bases and 3 bases, with 8 bases remaining between them. Regarding treatment: around 19 received Ad26.COV2.S at low or high dose, single or two shots; a few received placebo; per-sample allocation not given. Sampling was performed 63 days after the first vaccine or placebo injection. Clones were read by immunoSEQ multiplex PCR, and TCRdb kept only the in-frame ones, dropping some. The table shows fewer than 400,000 clones, with about nine tenths occurring only once.

The source was peripheral blood, collected in a trial of Ad26.COV2.S vaccine versus placebo. V is TRBV6-5 and J is TRBJ1-5; D not resolved. The sequence was obtained from a person between 18 and 65 years old who received the Ad26.COV2.S COVID-19 vaccine or a placebo. The CDR3, as DNA: TGTGCCAGCAGTTACGAGGGTTACAATCAGCCCCAGCATTTT. Its translation: CASSYEGYNQPQHF.